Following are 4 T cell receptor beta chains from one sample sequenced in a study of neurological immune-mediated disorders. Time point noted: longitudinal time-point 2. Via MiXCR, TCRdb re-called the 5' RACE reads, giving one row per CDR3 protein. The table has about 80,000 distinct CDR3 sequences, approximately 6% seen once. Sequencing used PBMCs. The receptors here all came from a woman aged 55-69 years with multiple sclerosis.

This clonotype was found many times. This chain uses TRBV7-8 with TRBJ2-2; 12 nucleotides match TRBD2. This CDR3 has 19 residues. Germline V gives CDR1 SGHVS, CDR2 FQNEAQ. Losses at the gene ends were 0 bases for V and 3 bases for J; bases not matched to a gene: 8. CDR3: CASSLAASGGAGDTGELFF. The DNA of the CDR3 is TGTGCCAGCAGCTTAGCGGCTAGCGGGGGGGCGGGAGACACCGGGGAGCTGTTTTTT.

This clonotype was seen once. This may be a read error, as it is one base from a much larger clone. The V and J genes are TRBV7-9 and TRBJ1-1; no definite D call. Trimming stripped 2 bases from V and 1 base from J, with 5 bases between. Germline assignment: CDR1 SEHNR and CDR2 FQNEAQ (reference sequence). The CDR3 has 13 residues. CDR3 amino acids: CASSLMWNTEAFF. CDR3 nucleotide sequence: TGTGCCAGCAGCTTAATGTGGAACACTGAAGCTTTCTTT. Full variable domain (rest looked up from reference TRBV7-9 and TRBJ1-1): DTGVSQNPRHKITKRGQNVTFRCDPISEHNRLYWYRQTLGQGPEFLTYFQNEAQLEKSRLLSDRFSAERPKGSFSTLEIQRTEQGDSAMYLCASSLMWNTEAFFGQGTRLTVV.

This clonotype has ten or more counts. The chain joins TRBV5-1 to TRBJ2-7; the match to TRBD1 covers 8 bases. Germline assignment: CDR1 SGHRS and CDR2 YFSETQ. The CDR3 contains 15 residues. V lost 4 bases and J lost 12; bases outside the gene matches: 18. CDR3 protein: CASSPNPGQVSHRYF. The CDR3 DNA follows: TGCGCCAGCAGCCCGAATCCGGGACAGGTCAGCCACCGGTACTTC.

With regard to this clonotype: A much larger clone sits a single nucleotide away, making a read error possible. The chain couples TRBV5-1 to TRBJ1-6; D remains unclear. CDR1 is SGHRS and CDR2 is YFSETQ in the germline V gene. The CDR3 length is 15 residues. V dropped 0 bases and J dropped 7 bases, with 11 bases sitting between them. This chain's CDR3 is CASSLVETTNSPLHF. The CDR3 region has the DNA TGCGCCAGCAGCTTGGTCGAAACAACCAATTCACCCCTCCACTTT.